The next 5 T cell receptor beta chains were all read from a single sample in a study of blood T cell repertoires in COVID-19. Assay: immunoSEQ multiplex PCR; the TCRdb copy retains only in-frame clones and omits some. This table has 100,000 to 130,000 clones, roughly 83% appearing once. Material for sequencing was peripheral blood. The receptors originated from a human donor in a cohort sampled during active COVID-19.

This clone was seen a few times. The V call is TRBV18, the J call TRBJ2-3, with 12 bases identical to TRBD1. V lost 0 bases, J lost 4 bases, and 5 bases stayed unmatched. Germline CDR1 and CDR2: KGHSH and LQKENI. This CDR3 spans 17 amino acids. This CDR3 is CASSPPLGTGGPDTQYF. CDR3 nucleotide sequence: TGTGCCAGCTCACCACCGTTGGGGACAGGGGGCCCAGATACGCAGTATTTT.

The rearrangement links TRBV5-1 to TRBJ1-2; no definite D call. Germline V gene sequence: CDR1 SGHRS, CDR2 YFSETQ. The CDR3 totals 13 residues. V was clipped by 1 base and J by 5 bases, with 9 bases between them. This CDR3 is CASSLSQTYGYTF. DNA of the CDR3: TGCGCCAGCAGCTTGTCTCAGACATATGGCTACACCTTC.

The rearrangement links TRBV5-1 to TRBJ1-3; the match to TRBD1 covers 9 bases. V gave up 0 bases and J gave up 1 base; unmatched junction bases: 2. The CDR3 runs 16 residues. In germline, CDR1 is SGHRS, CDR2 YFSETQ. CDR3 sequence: CASSLATGGSGNTIYF. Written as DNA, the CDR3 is TGCGCCAGCAGCTTGGCGACAGGGGGATCTGGAAACACCATATATTTT.

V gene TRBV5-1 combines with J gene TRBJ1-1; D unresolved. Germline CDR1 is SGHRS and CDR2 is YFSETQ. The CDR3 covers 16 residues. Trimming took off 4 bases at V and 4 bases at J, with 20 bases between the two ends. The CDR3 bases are TGCGCCAGCAGCCCCTTGGGAGTCAGCGGGAGCACTGAAGCTTTCTTT. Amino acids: CASSPLGVSGSTEAFF.

Here the CDR3 DNA reads TGCGCCAGCAGCCAAGGACTAGCGGGTCCCAATGAGCAGTTCTTC. Amino acid sequence: CASSQGLAGPNEQFF. The chain joins TRBV5-1 to TRBJ2-1; 11 bases line up with TRBD2. There are 15 residues in the CDR3. Per germline, CDR1 SGHRS and CDR2 YFSETQ. V shed 4 bases and J 6 bases; nucleotides not matched to a gene: 6.